This entry concerns a single T cell receptor (beta chain). Antigen specificity is unknown. The germline CDR1 and CDR2 sequences are MGHDK and SYGVNS. This CDR3 is built from 14 residues. The V gene lost 4 bases and the J gene lost 4 bases, with 13 bases spanning the gap. If no ophthalmopathy progression occurred within 18 months, Graves' hyperthyroidism was stable. In patients aged 18 to 65, hyperthyroidism was newly diagnosed, with duration under 2 months. From RNA transcripts, TCR beta CDR3 regions were amplified. The TCR CDR3 was amplified in a first-round RT-PCR using the HTBI primer set. TCRdb independently ran MiXCR on the multiplex PCR reads; one entry per CDR3 protein. The repertoire includes hundreds of thousands of distinct CDR3 sequences, just over 45% of them detected once, and 8.2% sits in the top ten. The data are from a study of T cells in Graves' hyperthyroidism and ophthalmopathy. Findings of the study overall: Blood also contained most expanded thyroid clonotypes above 0.001. The model identified upcoming ophthalmopathy a median about 6.5 months ahead of onset.

The TCR sequence derives from a young woman with Graves' hyperthyroidism. The chain links TRBV25-1 to TRBJ1-1; D may be TRBD1 (6 bases). The sample taken for sequencing was peripheral blood or thyroid tissue (not recorded which). CDR3 sequence: CASSALAGATEAFF. For the CDR3, the DNA is TGTGCCAGCAGTGCTTTAGCAGGGGCCACTGAAGCTTTCTTT.